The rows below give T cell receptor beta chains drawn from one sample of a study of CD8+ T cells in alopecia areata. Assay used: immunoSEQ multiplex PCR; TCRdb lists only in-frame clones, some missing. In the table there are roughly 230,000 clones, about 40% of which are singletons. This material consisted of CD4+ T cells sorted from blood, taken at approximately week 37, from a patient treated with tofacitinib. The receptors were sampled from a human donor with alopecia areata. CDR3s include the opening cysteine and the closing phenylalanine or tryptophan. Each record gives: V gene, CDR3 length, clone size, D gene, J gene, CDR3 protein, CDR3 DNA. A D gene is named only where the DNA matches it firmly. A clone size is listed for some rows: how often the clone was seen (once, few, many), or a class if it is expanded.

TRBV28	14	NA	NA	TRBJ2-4	CASSPPSNKNIQYF	TGTGCCAGCAGTCCTCCCTCAAATAAAAACATTCAGTACTTC
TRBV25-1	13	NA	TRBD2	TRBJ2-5	CASSRAGQETQYF	TGTGCCAGCAGTAGAGCGGGACAAGAGACCCAGTACTTC
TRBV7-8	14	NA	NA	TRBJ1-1	CASSRTVVSTEAFF	TGTGCCAGCAGTCGAACGGTTGTGAGCACTGAAGCTTTCTTT
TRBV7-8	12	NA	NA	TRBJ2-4	CASSLSRNIQYF	TGTGCCAGCAGCTTAAGTCGCAACATTCAGTACTTC
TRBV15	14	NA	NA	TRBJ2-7	CATSRDRAATEQYF	TGTGCCACCAGCAGAGATCGGGCGGCAACCGAGCAGTACTTC
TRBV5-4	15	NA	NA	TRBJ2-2	CASSLGTSNTGELFF	TGTGCCAGCAGCTTGGGGACATCGAACACCGGGGAGCTGTTTTTT
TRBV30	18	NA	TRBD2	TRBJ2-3	CAWSFTPTSATRTDTQYF	TGTGCCTGGAGCTTCACTCCCACTAGCGCGACACGCACAGATACGCAGTATTTT
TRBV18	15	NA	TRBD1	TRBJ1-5	CASSPYPTGFQPQHF	TGTGCCAGCTCACCATATCCGACAGGGTTTCAGCCCCAGCATTTT
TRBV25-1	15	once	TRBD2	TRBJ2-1	CASSEWRGDYNEQFF	TGTGCCAGCAGTGAATGGCGGGGGGACTACAATGAGCAGTTCTTC
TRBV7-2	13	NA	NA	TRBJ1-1	CASNRAFNTEAFF	TGTGCCAGCAACCGAGCATTTAACACTGAAGCTTTCTTT
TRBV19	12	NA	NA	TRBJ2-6	CATGSGANVLTF	TGTGCCACCGGCTCTGGGGCCAACGTCCTGACTTTC
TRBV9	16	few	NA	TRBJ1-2	CASSVGDGGTGYGYTF	TGTGCCAGCAGCGTAGGGGACGGAGGGACGGGGTATGGCTACACCTTC